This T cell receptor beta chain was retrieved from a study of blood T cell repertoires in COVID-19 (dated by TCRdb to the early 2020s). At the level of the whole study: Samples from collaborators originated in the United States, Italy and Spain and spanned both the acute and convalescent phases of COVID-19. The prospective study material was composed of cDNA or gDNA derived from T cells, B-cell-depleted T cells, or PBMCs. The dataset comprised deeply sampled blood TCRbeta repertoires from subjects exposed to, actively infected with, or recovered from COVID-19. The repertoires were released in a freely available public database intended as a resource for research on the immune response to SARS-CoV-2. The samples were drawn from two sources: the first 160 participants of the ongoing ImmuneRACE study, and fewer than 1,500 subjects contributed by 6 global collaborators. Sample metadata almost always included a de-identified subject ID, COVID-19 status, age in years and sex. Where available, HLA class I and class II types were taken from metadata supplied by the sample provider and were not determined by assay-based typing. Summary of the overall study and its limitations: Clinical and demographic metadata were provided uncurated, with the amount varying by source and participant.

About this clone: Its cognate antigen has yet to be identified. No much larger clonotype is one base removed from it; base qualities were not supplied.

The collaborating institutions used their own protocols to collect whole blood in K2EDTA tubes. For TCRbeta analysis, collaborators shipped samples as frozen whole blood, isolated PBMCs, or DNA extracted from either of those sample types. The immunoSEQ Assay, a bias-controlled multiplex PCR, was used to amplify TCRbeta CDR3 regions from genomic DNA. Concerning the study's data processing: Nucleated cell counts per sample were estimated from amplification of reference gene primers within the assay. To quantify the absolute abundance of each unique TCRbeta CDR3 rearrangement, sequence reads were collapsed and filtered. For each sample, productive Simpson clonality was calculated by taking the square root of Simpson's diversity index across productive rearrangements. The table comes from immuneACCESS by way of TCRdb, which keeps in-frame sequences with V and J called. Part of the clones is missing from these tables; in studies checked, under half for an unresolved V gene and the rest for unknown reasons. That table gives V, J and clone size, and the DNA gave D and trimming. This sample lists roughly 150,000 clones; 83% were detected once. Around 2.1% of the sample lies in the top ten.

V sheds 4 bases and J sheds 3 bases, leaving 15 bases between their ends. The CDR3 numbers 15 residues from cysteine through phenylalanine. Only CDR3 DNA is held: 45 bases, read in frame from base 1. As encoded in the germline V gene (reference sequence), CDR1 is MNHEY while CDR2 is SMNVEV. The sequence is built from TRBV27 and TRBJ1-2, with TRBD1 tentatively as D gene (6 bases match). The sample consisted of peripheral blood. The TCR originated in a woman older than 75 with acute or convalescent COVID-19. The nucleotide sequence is TGTGCCAGCAGTTCACAGGGATTCTTGGACTATGGCTACACCTTC. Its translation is CASSSQGFLDYGYTF.